This T cell receptor (beta chain) originates from a study of radiation and T cells in renal cell carcinoma. Study-level information: Nephrectomy followed 15 Gy stereotactic body radiation by 4 weeks. Study-wide results and limits: From baseline, blood top tumor clonotypes peaked at 2 weeks post-radiation. Baseline intratumoral clonotype presence is unknown without pretreatment biopsies.

The time point is: baseline pretreatment blood. Specified treatment: 15 Gy SBRT to primary tumor, nephrectomy 4 weeks later. This renal cell carcinoma was of the clear cell type. Profiled with immunoSEQ multiplex PCR; TCRdb holds only in-frame clones, not every one. The sample includes 150,000 or so clones, 88% of them seen just once. Details on this clone: No antigen is known for it.

The sequence derives from a woman in her forties or fifties with renal cell carcinoma. The sample in question was blood, obtained from a patient whose treatment included radiotherapy and nephrectomy.

CDR3 loop: CASCLSHTGELFF. The CDR3, as DNA: TGTGCCAGCTGCCTATCCCACACCGGGGAGCTGTTTTTT. This chain links TRBV28 with TRBJ2-2; D gene ambiguous. The germline V gene has CDR1 MDHEN and CDR2 SYDVKM. There are 13 residues in the CDR3. Deletions cut 8 bases from V and 3 bases from J, with 10 bases between.